The present entry profiles one T cell receptor (beta chain) with its context. Trimming took off 1 base at V and 2 bases at J, with 9 bases between the two ends. Germline loops: CDR1 MNHEY, CDR2 SVGEGT. The CDR3 totals 14 residues. Some clones are missing from TCRdb's copy, which holds only in-frame ones; the method was immunoSEQ multiplex PCR. The data show under 200,000 clones, 85% to 90% seen once. The data were taken from a study of blood T cell repertoires in COVID-19. The overall study: In each case, the material was cDNA or gDNA derived from T cells, B-cell-depleted T cells, or PBMCs.

This study enrolled people aged roughly 18 to 89 from roughly 22 US geographic areas. Before being deemed recovered, Cohort 3 donors had two negative PCRs, clearance, or symptom resolution. The receptor's source is a woman between 45 and 65 years old who had recovered from COVID-19. Sequenced input: PBMCs or T cells enriched from blood (not recorded which). The chain links TRBV6-2 or TRBV6-3 to TRBJ2-7, with D tentatively TRBD2 (6 bases). CDR3 region: CASSYWRGTYEQYF. In nucleotides, the CDR3 is TGTGCCAGCAGTTACTGGCGGGGAACCTACGAGCAGTACTTC.